This TCR beta chain was sequenced in a study of low-dose radiotherapy and immunotherapy resistance in tumors. In the study overall: Cohort 2's total reached 13 Gy over 26 weeks, at 1 Gy per fraction every two weeks. The drug cyclophosphamide was given into a vein at 200 mg/m2 every two weeks, one day before radiation and immunotherapy.

Every donor's regimen consisted of nivolumab, ipilimumab, aspirin, low-dose cyclophosphamide and low-dose radiotherapy. Those who qualified had advanced solid tumors (lacking tumor-infiltrating lymphocytes). Germline V gene sequence: CDR1 DFQATT, CDR2 SNEGSKA (reference sequence). The CDR3 contains 13 residues. Trimming took 2 bases from V and 3 from J, leaving 7 bases between them. Primers targeting TRAV and TRBV primed first-strand cDNA, covering alpha and beta chains. TCRs were amplified for about 18 PCR cycles with a constant-region primer and V-primer adapter. Each CDR3 protein gets one entry after TCRdb re-called the reads with MiXCR. The data contain under 8,500 distinct CDR3 sequences, roughly 58% of them singletons. This clonotype occurred once.

The clonotype originates from a human donor with advanced metastatic prostate, ovarian, gallbladder or colorectal cancer (not recorded which). This table probably holds off-target reads from a library built for another chain. V and J are TRBV20-1 and TRBJ1-4, with D uncertain. The CDR3 sequence is CSARSGANEKLFF. CDR3 nucleotides: TGCAGTGCTAGAAGCGGGGCTAATGAAAAACTGTTTTTT.